The next 15 T cell receptor beta chains were all read from a single sample in a study of shared clonotypes between healthy human individuals. Sequenced by immunoSEQ multiplex PCR; TCRdb stores in-frame clones only, minus some. The table has 2 million to 2.5 million clones, approximately 94% seen once; the top ten hold under 2%. As defined, naive CD8 cells were CD45RO-negative and positively selected for CCR7, with terminally differentiated effector memory CD45RA+ cells excluded. The sequencing sample was made of naive CD8+ T cells from PBMCs. Receptor source: a man aged 18 to 30 in good health. Some clones in this sample may be carry-over from other donors' samples.

The chain is built from TRBV27 and TRBJ2-7; 8 bases agree with TRBD1. CDR1 is MNHEY and CDR2 is SMNVEV in the germline V gene (reference sequence). The V segment lost 2 bases and the J segment 5 bases; nucleotides outside the gene matches: 8. The CDR3 has 15 residues. CDR3 sequence: CASSLRVAGGNEQYF. The CDR3 region has the DNA TGTGCCAGCAGTTTACGTGTGGCAGGGGGCAACGAGCAGTACTTC.

The chain uses TRBV6-4 and TRBJ2-1; TRBD2 agrees at 9 bases. This CDR3 comprises 15 residues. The germline CDR1 and CDR2 sequences are MRHNA and SNTAGT. Unmatched junction bases numbered 5, after V lost 4 bases and J lost 4 bases. The CDR3 DNA is TGTGCCAGCAGTGTGTTAGCGGGAGTGTACAATGAGCAGTTCTTC. It codes for CASSVLAGVYNEQFF.

This chain links TRBV12-5 with TRBJ2-1, with D possibly being TRBD2 (6 bases). CDR3 length: 14 residues. The ends were cut back, 3 bases at V and 4 bases at J, with 10 bases in the middle. Germline loops: CDR1 LGHNT, CDR2 FRNRAP. CDR3 DNA: TGTGCTAGTGGTTTAGCCGGACTATACAATGAGCAGTTCTTC. It is translated as CASGLAGLYNEQFF.

In the case of this clone: Other DNA sequences from this sample encode an identical CDR3 as well. The genes are TRBV5-6 and TRBJ1-1, with D unclear. Germline CDR1 reads SGHDT; CDR2 reads YYEEEE. The V and J ends lost 0 bases and 6 bases respectively, with 6 bases between them. The CDR3 has 12 residues. The CDR3 DNA is TGTGCCAGCAGCTTGGGGGTGTCTGAAGCTTTCTTT. Translating gives CASSLGVSEAFF.

This chain joins TRBV27 and TRBJ2-5; TRBD2 might be the D (6 bases). Germline CDR1 reads MNHEY; CDR2 reads SMNVEV (reference sequence). The V end was cut by 2 bases, the J end by 7 bases, with 32 bases between. This CDR3 has 20 amino acids. CDR3 nucleotide sequence: TGTGCCAGCAGTTTACGATCAACCCTCCGGGACTCCCGGGGCGGCGGGACCCAGTACTTC. Its translation is CASSLRSTLRDSRGGGTQYF.

CDR3 in amino acids: CATTHWVAPHYEQYF. The CDR3 bases are TGTGCCACTACCCATTGGGTGGCGCCCCACTACGAGCAGTACTTC. The chain recombines TRBV7-9 with TRBJ2-7; no clear D gene. Looked up from germline, CDR1 is SEHNR and CDR2 is FQNEAQ (reference sequence). The CDR3 has 15 residues. V was trimmed by 10 bases and J by 3 bases, leaving 22 bases between them. The variable domain in full, completed from reference TRBV7-9 and TRBJ2-7, reads DTGVSQNPRHKITKRGQNVTFRCDPISEHNRLYWYRQTLGQGPEFLTYFQNEAQLEKSRLLSDRFSAERPKGSFSTLEIQRTEQGDSAMYLCATTHWVAPHYEQYFGPGTRLTVT.

The rearrangement uses TRBV10-3 and TRBJ2-1; D uncertain. Germline V gene lookup returns CDR1 ENHRY and CDR2 SYGVKD. The CDR3 runs 13 residues. Trimming stripped 8 bases from V and 0 bases from J, with 8 bases between. In DNA, the CDR3 is TGTGCCATCGGTCAGAACTCCTACAATGAGCAGTTCTTC. It encodes CAIGQNSYNEQFF.

V gene TRBV15 combines with J gene TRBJ2-3; no firm D call. The V gene's germline CDR1 is LNHNV and CDR2 YYDKDF (reference sequence). This CDR3 comprises 16 residues. V was trimmed by 5 bases and J by 2 bases, leaving 17 bases between them. The CDR3 sequence: CATSSHRRALTDTQYF. The CDR3 region has the DNA TGTGCCACCAGCTCACACAGAAGGGCCCTCACAGATACGCAGTATTTT.

The chain couples TRBV11-2 to TRBJ2-7; 11 bases map to TRBD1. J was trimmed by 2 bases and V by 5 bases; bases with no gene match: 11. The CDR3 covers 17 residues. The germline V gene has CDR1 SGHAT and CDR2 FQNNGV. This CDR3 reads CASSPGTGGTRAYEQYF. In DNA, the CDR3 is TGTGCCAGCAGCCCTGGGACAGGGGGGACTCGTGCCTACGAGCAGTACTTC.

CDR3 sequence (DNA): TGTGCCAGCAGTTTGACACAGGAGGACTATGGCTACACCTTC. Translation: CASSLTQEDYGYTF. The chain employs TRBV28 and TRBJ1-2, with D perhaps TRBD1 (5 bases). The germline gives CDR1 MDHEN, CDR2 SYDVKM. The CDR3 extends over 14 amino acids. V shed 3 bases and J shed 3 bases, with 11 bases lying between them.

The CDR3 DNA follows: TGTGCCTCGGGACTAGCGTACAATGAGCAGTTCTTC. Its translation: CASGLAYNEQFF. This chain links TRBV14 with TRBJ2-1; 10 nucleotides agree with TRBD2. The CDR3 has 12 amino acids. V lost 11 bases and J lost 4; bases outside the gene matches: 2. Germline V gene sequence: CDR1 SGHDN, CDR2 FVKESK.

The V gene is TRBV27, the J gene TRBJ2-7, with 12 bases aligning to TRBD2. This CDR3 contains 16 residues. V lost 5 bases, J lost 3 bases, and 8 bases stayed unmatched. Germline values: CDR1 MNHEY, CDR2 SMNVEV (reference sequence). CDR3 in amino acids: CASSLTGTSGYYEQYF. The DNA for the CDR3 is TGTGCCAGCAGTCTCACCGGGACTAGCGGGTACTACGAGCAGTACTTC.

The genes are TRBV28 and TRBJ2-5; D is unclear. With 3 bases removed from V and 0 bases from J, the gap between germline ends came to 8 bases. Germline V gene lookup returns CDR1 MDHEN and CDR2 SYDVKM. This CDR3 comprises 14 residues. CDR3 DNA: TGTGCCAGCAGTTTTTCCAAGTACCAAGAGACCCAGTACTTC. As protein: CASSFSKYQETQYF.

V and J are TRBV15 and TRBJ2-1, with 8 bases that match TRBD2. The CDR3 is 16 residues long. V was pared by 0 bases and J by 3 bases, with 4 bases of the junction left unmatched. CDR1 and CDR2 from the germline V gene are LNHNV and YYDKDF (reference sequence). The CDR3 here is CATSRDGTRSYNEQFF. The CDR3, as DNA: TGTGCCACCAGCAGAGACGGGACTAGAAGCTACAATGAGCAGTTCTTC. The full variable domain, rest sourced from reference TRBV15 and TRBJ2-1, is DAMVIQNPRYQVTQFGKPVTLSCSQTLNHNVMYWYQQKSSQAPKLLFHYYDKDFNNEADTPDNFQSRRPNTSFCFLDIRSPGLGDTAMYLCATSRDGTRSYNEQFFGPGTRLTVL.

This chain joins TRBV27 and TRBJ2-3; D unclear. CDR3 length equals 12 residues. Deletions cut 8 bases from V and 5 bases from J, with 11 bases between. The germline V gene encodes CDR1 MNHEY and CDR2 SMNVEV (reference sequence). The CDR3 DNA sequence: TGTGCCAGCGCACTAAGGGTAGATACGCAGTATTTT. Amino acids: CASALRVDTQYF.